This record concerns one TCR beta chain sequence. What antigen it recognizes has not been identified. Base-call qualities are not available, and no considerably larger clone is one nucleotide away. Memory CD4+ T cells were FACS-sorted on a FACSAria III to over 95% purity as all CD4+ cells other than CD45RA+CCR7+CD95- naive cells. Healthy donor blood was obtained from blood donation centers in Switzerland. Positive selection with CD4 and CD14 magnetic microbeads was used to enrich total CD4+ T cells and monocytes. Before sorting, CD8+, CD14+, CD16+, CD56+, CD19+ and CD25-bright cells were excluded. To assess in vivo expansion of bacteria-reactive clonotypes, total memory CD4+ T cells from a couple of blood donors were sequenced directly ex vivo. Peripheral blood mononuclear cells were isolated from donor blood using Ficoll-Paque Plus. Deep-level sequencing, with a detection sensitivity of one cell in 200,000, was applied to the ex vivo total memory CD4+ samples. Genomic DNA was extracted from cell pellets with the QIAamp DNA Micro Kit, and its quantity and purity were checked by spectrophotometry. The immunoSEQ multiplex PCR assay was used to amplify the TCR Vbeta CDR3 regions. Sequencing of amplicons was performed on the Illumina HiSeq platform. The retrieved sequences were 87 nucleotides long and included the CDR3 region. The source study handled its data this way. Each unique productive TCR Vbeta nucleotide sequence counted as a clonotype and was quantified by productive template frequency from ImmunoSEQ Analyzer V3.0. Expanded clonotypes were defined using a threshold set at the top 5th percentile of each repertoire ranked by frequency. The R package fossil was used to compute repertoire overlap as Chao-Jaccard, and the R package MASS was used to visualize the overlap by nonmetric multidimensional scaling. The table was pulled from immuneACCESS by TCRdb, which kept in-frame rearrangements only. Such tables lose some clones; where checked, under half of the loss comes from unresolved V genes, and the rest has no known cause. That table gives V, J and clone size, and the DNA gave D and trimming. The sample table records around 26,000 clones; about four fifths of these occur just once. The ten largest make up around 0.91% of the sample.

This sample stems from a study of human CD4 T cells and Enterobacteriaceae (dated by TCRdb to 2020 to 2021). Overall results and qualifications from the work: In ex vivo samples, clonotypes with broad cross-reactivity seemed more expanded than specific clonotypes, as 11 of 19 and about two thirds of the roughly 34 fell within the top 5%. The reactivity of ex vivo clonotypes was inferred solely through the matching of nucleotide sequences to CFSE-low cultures from the same donors.

For CDR1 and CDR2, the germline V gene lists SGDLS and YYNGEE. Trimming removed 3 bases from V and 7 bases from J, leaving 22 bases between the germline ends. Including the terminal cysteine and phenylalanine, the CDR3 comprises 16 residues. Only the CDR3 part of the read is kept: 48 bases, read in frame from the first base. This clonotype originated in a human donor in good health. The sequenced material came from memory CD4+ T cells from blood. The sample's cell subset or site label, in plain terms: total memory CD4 T cells sorted directly ex vivo, unstimulated. This sequence uses TRBV9 and TRBJ2-5, with a weak D call of TRBD1 (6 bases match). The DNA is TGTGCCAGCAGCGCGCCCGGGACCCCATCCAGGGGGACCCAGTACTTC. Translated, this is CASSAPGTPSRGTQYF.